This T cell receptor beta chain originates from a study of OX40 agonist ivuxolimab in advanced cancers. In the study overall: Among those enrolled, mean age was around 55 years (range about 23 to 79) and 75% to 85% were male. Partial responses occurred in Three dose-escalation patients, one with hepatocellular carcinoma and two with cutaneous melanoma.

Assay used: immunoSEQ multiplex PCR; TCRdb lists only in-frame clones, some missing. The table shows about 28,000 clones, with 70% to 80% occurring only once. CDR1 and CDR2 from the germline V gene are SEHNR and FQNEAQ (reference sequence). V was trimmed by 1 base and J by 4 bases, leaving 10 bases between them. The CDR3 has 14 amino acids. The cohort excluded patients with autoimmune disease history or systemic immunosuppression. This sequence joins TRBV7-9 and TRBJ1-1; D gene uncertain. This clonotype was obtained from an adult with an advanced solid tumor such as melanoma, head and neck, liver or kidney cancer. The source material was CD4+ or CD8+ T cells sorted from blood, sampled in a trial of the OX40 agonist ivuxolimab. CDR3: CASSLGGLGTEAFF. The CDR3 DNA reads as TGTGCCAGCAGCTTAGGAGGTTTGGGCACTGAAGCTTTCTTT.